This entry lists 18 T cell receptor beta chains sequenced from one sample in a study of shared clonotypes between healthy human individuals. TCRdb keeps only in-frame clones here, not all; method: immunoSEQ multiplex PCR. The data hold 950,000 to 1,200,000 clones, with 77% observed a single time. The sequenced sample was memory CD4+ T cells from PBMCs. Noted subset: CD45RA-negative fraction. The receptors derive from a young man in good health. Some clones in this sample may be carry-over from other donors' samples.

The chain links TRBV7-9 to TRBJ1-2; the D is unclear. Per the germline V gene, CDR1 is SEHNR and CDR2 is FQNEAQ (reference sequence). This CDR3 has 13 amino acids. Trimming removed 0 bases at V and 4 bases at J, with 6 bases between. The CDR3 here is CASSLASRYGYTF. As DNA, the CDR3 is TGTGCCAGCAGCTTAGCCTCTCGCTATGGCTACACCTTC.

V gene TRBV19 combines with J gene TRBJ2-5; the D is unclear. The V gene's germline CDR1 is LNHDA and CDR2 SQIVND (reference sequence). The CDR3 is made up of 14 amino acids. V was shortened by 6 bases and J by 5 bases, with 16 bases between the two germline ends. CDR3 nucleotide sequence: TGTGCCAGTAGCCGGAGTCATCTAGGGGAGACCCAGTACTTC. This gives the protein CASSRSHLGETQYF.

This clone was seen a handful of times. The chain employs TRBV4-1 and TRBJ2-1, with 7 bases matching TRBD2. The CDR3 extends over 16 amino acids. Germline CDR1 reads MGHRA; CDR2 reads YSYEKL. Trimming at V came to 1 base and at J to 2 bases, leaving 5 bases not matched to a gene. CDR3 in amino acids: CASSQGLAEPYNEQFF. The CDR3 DNA sequence: TGCGCCAGCAGCCAAGGGCTAGCGGAACCCTACAATGAGCAGTTCTTC.

The V call is TRBV27, the J call TRBJ2-1; 7 bases match TRBD1. Germline V CDR1 and CDR2: MNHEY, SMNVEV (reference sequence). The CDR3 covers 14 residues. Trimming cost V 5 bases and J 6 bases; bases outside gene matches: 7. CDR3 sequence reads: CASSPGTEGNEQFF. For the CDR3, the DNA is TGTGCCAGCAGTCCCGGGACAGAGGGCAATGAGCAGTTCTTC.

This clone was observed a handful of times. The chain carries TRBV7-6 and TRBJ2-7; D is ambiguous. The ends were cut back, 1 base at V and 0 bases at J, with 7 bases in the middle. CDR1 and CDR2 (germline): SGHVS, FNYEAQ. The CDR3 sequence is 14 residues long. The CDR3 sequence is CASSLGFSSYEQYF. The CDR3 region has the DNA TGTGCCAGCAGCTTAGGCTTTAGCTCCTACGAGCAGTACTTC.

This clone was found a few times. Given a far larger clone just one base away, this is likely a sequencing read error. This chain joins TRBV30 and TRBJ2-1; no definite D call. This CDR3 has 12 residues. V shed 1 base and J shed 12 bases, with 13 bases lying between them. Germline CDR1 GTSNPN, CDR2 SVGIG (reference sequence). Here the CDR3 DNA reads TGTGCCTGGAGTGACACGAGCCCTGGGCAGTTCTTC. The encoded protein is CAWSDTSPGQFF.

The V and J genes are TRBV18 and TRBJ2-3; D gene unclear. CDR1 and CDR2 from the germline V gene are KGHSH and LQKENI. V lost 2 bases and J 6 bases, leaving 6 bases between the germline ends. This CDR3 has 12 amino acids. Written as DNA, the CDR3 is TGTGCCAGCTCACCATCTTGGGATACGCAGTATTTT. Translating it yields CASSPSWDTQYF.

The chain employs TRBV2 and TRBJ1-4; TRBD1 aligns across 7 bases. V dropped 8 bases and J dropped 7; count of bases not matched to a gene: 10. The CDR3 length is 14 residues. Looked up from germline, CDR1 is SNHLY and CDR2 is FYNNEI. DNA for the CDR3: TGTGCCAGCGAGATCCGGGACAGCGGTGAAAAACTGTTTTTT. Amino acid sequence: CASEIRDSGEKLFF.

A word on this clone: Other DNA sequences in the sample encode the same CDR3. This sequence joins TRBV6-5 and TRBJ2-5, with D possibly being TRBD1 (5 bases). In germline, CDR1 is MNHEY, CDR2 SVGAGI. V shed 6 bases and J shed 1 base, with 9 bases lying between them. The CDR3 consists of 13 residues. The CDR3 DNA reads TGTGCCAGCAGCCGACAGATCCAAGAGACCCAGTACTTC. Its protein product is CASSRQIQETQYF.

The chain combines TRBV18 with TRBJ2-3; no firm D call. The CDR3 sequence is 12 residues long. The ends were cut back, 6 bases at V and 4 bases at J, with 8 bases in the middle. Germline CDR1 is KGHSH and CDR2 is LQKENI. The CDR3: CASSHSSDTQYF. CDR3 DNA sequence: TGTGCCAGCTCTCACAGCTCAGATACGCAGTATTTT.

This clone was counted a few times. This chain uses TRBV5-4 with TRBJ1-1; 8 bases map to TRBD1. J was trimmed by 6 bases and V by 3 bases; bases with no gene match: 4. Germline CDR1 is SGHNT and CDR2 is YYREEE (reference sequence). This CDR3 spans 13 amino acids. The CDR3 DNA reads as TGTGCCAGCAGCTCTGGACAGGGCGCTGAAGCTTTCTTT. Translation: CASSSGQGAEAFF.

The V and J genes are TRBV19 and TRBJ2-1, with 10 bases fitting TRBD2. Germline-derived CDR1 and CDR2 are LNHDA and SQIVND (reference sequence). This CDR3 comprises 16 residues. Trimming removed 0 bases from V and 12 bases from J; junction bases left unmatched: 11. CDR3 sequence: CASSIDTSGEGMGQFF. In nucleotides, the CDR3 is TGTGCCAGTAGTATAGATACTAGCGGGGAGGGGATGGGGCAGTTCTTC.

This sequence joins TRBV7-9 and TRBJ1-1; 7 bases are a match to TRBD1. Germline trimming cut 7 bases from V and 0 bases from J; bases unmatched to any gene: 14. This CDR3 contains 17 residues. Per the germline V gene, CDR1 is SEHNR and CDR2 is FQNEAQ (reference sequence). CDR3 sequence reads: CASNRGSPGGMNTEAFF. In DNA form, the CDR3 reads TGTGCCAGCAACCGGGGTTCCCCAGGGGGAATGAACACTGAAGCTTTCTTT.

J is TRBJ1-3 and V is TRBV7-6, with D hard to call. The CDR3 is made up of 16 amino acids. CDR1 and CDR2 (germline): SGHVS, FNYEAQ. The V end lost 4 bases, the J end lost 0 bases, and 13 bases lay between the germline ends. The CDR3 protein is CASSSAPGASGNTIYF. Here the CDR3 DNA reads TGTGCCAGCAGCTCGGCCCCGGGCGCCTCTGGAAACACCATATATTTT.

This clone has only a few counts. The chain uses TRBV30 and TRBJ2-3; TRBD2 matches 7 bases. CDR1 GTSNPN and CDR2 SVGIG come from the germline V gene (reference sequence). With V trimmed by 2 bases and J by 3 bases, 5 bases remained unmatched. The CDR3 has 14 residues. The CDR3 DNA reads TGTGCCTGGAGTCGCGGGAGATGGACAGATACGCAGTATTTT. Its translation: CAWSRGRWTDTQYF.

V and J are TRBV29-1 and TRBJ2-4; D not resolved. There are 12 residues in the CDR3. The V and J ends lost 1 base and 13 bases respectively, with 14 bases between them. Germline-derived CDR1 and CDR2 are SQVTM and ANQGSEA. The CDR3 is CSVEGNEEIQYF. CDR3 nucleotide sequence: TGCAGCGTTGAAGGCAACGAAGAAATACAGTACTTC.

This sequence joins TRBV19 and TRBJ2-7, with D perhaps given as TRBD1 or TRBD2 (6 bases each). Trimming shortened V by 4 bases and J by 2 bases, and 12 bases separated the two germline ends. The germline V gene has CDR1 LNHDA and CDR2 SQIVND (reference sequence). The CDR3 spans 14 residues. CDR3 region: CASSTRRGAYEQYF. The CDR3 nucleotides are TGTGCCAGTAGTACCCGGAGGGGGGCCTACGAGCAGTACTTC.

CDR3 region: CATSRVVRAYSNQPQHF. The CDR3 DNA follows: TGTGCCACCAGCAGAGTTGTCAGGGCCTATAGCAATCAGCCCCAGCATTTT. The gene calls are TRBV15 and TRBJ1-5; possibly TRBD1 for D (5 bases). The CDR3 totals 17 residues. The ends were cut back, 1 base at V and 0 bases at J, with 13 bases in the middle. CDR1 is LNHNV and CDR2 is YYDKDF in the germline V gene (reference sequence). Based on the CDR3 plus reference TRBV15 and TRBJ1-5, the full variable domain is DAMVIQNPRYQVTQFGKPVTLSCSQTLNHNVMYWYQQKSSQAPKLLFHYYDKDFNNEADTPDNFQSRRPNTSFCFLDIRSPGLGDTAMYLCATSRVVRAYSNQPQHFGDGTRLSIL.